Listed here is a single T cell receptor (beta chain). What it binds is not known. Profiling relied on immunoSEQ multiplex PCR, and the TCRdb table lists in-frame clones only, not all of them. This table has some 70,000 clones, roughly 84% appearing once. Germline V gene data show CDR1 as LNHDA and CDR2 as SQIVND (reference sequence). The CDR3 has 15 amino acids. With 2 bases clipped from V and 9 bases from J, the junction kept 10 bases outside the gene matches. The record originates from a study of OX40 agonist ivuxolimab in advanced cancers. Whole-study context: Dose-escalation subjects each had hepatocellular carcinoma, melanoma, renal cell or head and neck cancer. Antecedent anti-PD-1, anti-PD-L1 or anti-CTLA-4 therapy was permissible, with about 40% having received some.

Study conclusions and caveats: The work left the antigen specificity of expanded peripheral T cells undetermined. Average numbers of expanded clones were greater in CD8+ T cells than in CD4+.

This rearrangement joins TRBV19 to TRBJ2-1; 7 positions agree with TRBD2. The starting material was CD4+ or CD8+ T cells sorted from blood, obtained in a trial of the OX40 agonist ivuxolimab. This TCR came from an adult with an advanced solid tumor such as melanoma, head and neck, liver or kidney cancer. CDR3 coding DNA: TGTGCCAGTAGTATAAGCGGGGCAGGGTTGGGTGAGCAGTTCTTC. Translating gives CASSISGAGLGEQFF.